Presented here are 25 T cell receptor beta chains from one specimen sequenced in a study of T cell changes during pregnancy in multiple sclerosis. Measured with immunoSEQ multiplex PCR; TCRdb has only the in-frame clones, and not every one. The table records about 98,000 clones, about 90% of them present only once. The starting material was peripheral blood, obtained after pregnancy. These receptors were taken from a female donor in good health, enrolled as a control in a pregnancy study.

This rearrangement joins TRBV21-1 to TRBJ2-1; the D segment call TRBD2 is taken from the table without a DNA check. TRBV21-1 is recorded as a pseudogene. The CDR3 has 15 amino acids. CDR3 region: CASSYREGRWNEQFF. The CDR3 DNA follows: TGTGCCAGCTCCTATCGGGAGGGCCGGTGGAATGAGCAGTTCTTC.

The chain employs TRBV27 and TRBJ2-7; 9 bases are shared with TRBD2. The CDR3 has 14 amino acids. J was trimmed by 6 bases and V by 1 base; bases with no gene match: 4. Germline lookup yields CDR1 MNHEY and CDR2 SMNVEV (reference sequence). CDR3 protein: CASSLYGLATEQYF. CDR3 DNA: TGTGCCAGCAGTTTATATGGACTAGCGACCGAGCAGTACTTC.

The chain uses TRBV28 and TRBJ2-2; D possibly corresponds to TRBD2 (6 bases). Germline lookup yields CDR1 MDHEN and CDR2 SYDVKM. The CDR3 loop spans 14 amino acids. Trimming left V 2 bases short and J 5 bases short, with 9 bases between. The CDR3 sequence: CASSLRAGTGELFF. CDR3 DNA sequence: TGTGCCAGCAGTTTAAGAGCGGGTACCGGGGAGCTGTTTTTT.

This CDR3 is CASSVPSGYGELFF. As DNA, the CDR3 is TGTGCCAGCAGCGTACCATCAGGTTACGGGGAGCTGTTTTTT. The chain links TRBV9 to TRBJ2-2; no reliable D call. The CDR3 spans 14 residues. CDR1 is SGDLS, CDR2 YYNGEE, per germline. The germline V and J ends were trimmed by 1 base and 7 bases, with 11 bases remaining between them.

Notes on this clone: Sequence at one end of the junction differs from germline and may be a read error. The chain recombines TRBV19 with TRBJ1-3; D possibly corresponds to TRBD1 (5 bases). This CDR3 has 15 amino acids. Germline V CDR1 and CDR2: LNHDA, SQIVND (reference sequence). CDR3 protein: CASSIGTGTGNTIYF. CDR3 DNA: TGTGCCAGTAGTATAGGTACCGGGACTGGGAACACCATATATTTT.

V usage is TRBV18 and J usage is TRBJ2-7; 10 bases align to TRBD1. There are 14 residues in the CDR3. J lost 4 bases, V lost 4 bases, and 4 bases had no gene match. CDR1 is KGHSH, CDR2 LQKENI, per germline. The CDR3 protein is CASSQGQGLYEQYF. The DNA of the CDR3 is TGTGCCAGCTCACAGGGACAGGGGTTGTACGAGCAGTACTTC.

The chain combines TRBV2 with TRBJ2-7, with TRBD1 identical over 11 bases. The CDR3 spans 16 residues. The junction had 7 bases not matched to a gene; V was cut back by 4 bases and J by 2 bases. Germline CDR1 and CDR2: SNHLY and FYNNEI. This chain's CDR3 is CASSGSLGQGAYEQYF. The CDR3 region has the DNA TGTGCCAGCAGTGGGTCCTTGGGACAGGGGGCCTACGAGCAGTACTTC.

This clone was seen once. The genes are TRBV27 and TRBJ1-2; D perhaps matches TRBD1 (5 bases). The CDR3 runs 17 residues. V gave up 4 bases and J gave up 4 bases, with 22 bases separating them. Germline CDR1 reads MNHEY; CDR2 reads SMNVEV (reference sequence). CDR3 region: CASSSRMGKGFGYGYTF. CDR3 in DNA: TGTGCCAGCAGTTCGAGGATGGGAAAGGGGTTCGGCTATGGCTACACCTTC.

Only one count was recorded for this clone. The rearrangement joins TRBV4-1 to TRBJ2-7; TRBD1 agrees at 7 bases. Trimming cost V 3 bases and J 6 bases; bases outside gene matches: 8. There are 14 residues in the CDR3. Germline V gene lookup returns CDR1 MGHRA and CDR2 YSYEKL. The CDR3 reads CASSQTGQDGEQYF. The CDR3 nucleotides are TGCGCCAGCAGCCAGACCGGACAGGACGGCGAGCAGTACTTC.

Turning to this clone: In the same sample, other DNA sequences code for this CDR3. J is TRBJ2-7 and V is TRBV7-9; 7 nucleotides align to TRBD2. Germline V gives CDR1 SEHNR, CDR2 FQNEAQ (reference sequence). This CDR3 spans 14 amino acids. V trimming: 4 bases; J trimming: 6 bases; junction bases outside the gene matches: 9. The CDR3: CASSSLAGVGEQYF. The CDR3 nucleotides are TGTGCCAGCAGCTCCCTGGCGGGGGTTGGCGAGCAGTACTTC. Supplemented by reference TRBV7-9 and TRBJ2-7, the full variable domain reads DTGVSQNPRHKITKRGQNVTFRCDPISEHNRLYWYRQTLGQGPEFLTYFQNEAQLEKSRLLSDRFSAERPKGSFSTLEIQRTEQGDSAMYLCASSSLAGVGEQYFGPGTRLTVT.

The rearrangement links TRBV9 to TRBJ2-7; TRBD1 might be the D (6 bases). V was pared by 2 bases and J by 2 bases, with 14 bases between. This CDR3 comprises 15 residues. The germline CDR1 and CDR2 sequences are SGDLS and YYNGEE. The CDR3 protein is CASSVTGTPTYEQYF. The CDR3 bases are TGTGCCAGCAGCGTTACCGGGACACCAACCTACGAGCAGTACTTC.

The chain links TRBV6-1 to TRBJ1-1; perhaps TRBD1 as D (6 bases). Germline CDR1 is MNHNS and CDR2 is SASEGT. This CDR3 comprises 15 residues. V was trimmed by 4 bases and J by 0 bases, leaving 12 bases between them. The CDR3 is CASSVQGTLNTEAFF. CDR3 sequence (DNA): TGTGCCAGCAGTGTACAGGGTACTCTGAACACTGAAGCTTTCTTT.

The chain joins TRBV9 to TRBJ1-3, with D possibly matching TRBD1 (6 bases). The CDR3 runs to 19 residues. V shed 1 base and J shed 0 bases, with 20 bases lying between them. Germline values: CDR1 SGDLS, CDR2 YYNGEE. CDR3 protein: CASSVWETGAPSSGNTIYF. CDR3 bases: TGTGCCAGCAGCGTATGGGAGACAGGCGCCCCGAGCTCTGGAAACACCATATATTTT.

V usage is TRBV2 and J usage is TRBJ1-1, with D perhaps TRBD1 (6 bases). The germline CDR1 and CDR2 sequences are SNHLY and FYNNEI. Trimming cost V 9 bases and J 1 base, with 15 bases left between them. The CDR3 consists of 14 residues. The CDR3 is CARKRIGGNTEAFF. The CDR3 region has the DNA TGTGCCAGGAAACGAATAGGGGGGAACACTGAAGCTTTCTTT. Complete variable domain (other parts from reference TRBV2 and TRBJ1-1): EPEVTQTPSHQVTQMGQEVILRCVPISNHLYFYWYRQILGQKVEFLVSFYNNEISEKSEIFDDQFSVERPDGSNFTLKIRSTKLEDSAMYFCARKRIGGNTEAFFGQGTRLTVV.

Written as DNA, the CDR3 is TGTGCCAGCAGGGAAGTACTAGACAGGGCGTCCTACGAGCAGTACTTC. Encoded protein: CASREVLDRASYEQYF. This chain joins TRBV28 and TRBJ2-7; TRBD1 matches at 7 bases. The germline V gene encodes CDR1 MDHEN and CDR2 SYDVKM. V lost 6 bases, J lost 1 base, and 12 bases stayed unmatched. The CDR3 covers 16 residues.

This chain joins TRBV4-2 and TRBJ2-1, with TRBD2 as a possible D gene (5 bases). V lost 1 base and J 5 bases, leaving 21 bases between the germline ends. The CDR3 length is 18 residues. CDR1 and CDR2 (germline): LGHNA, YNFKEQ. CDR3 sequence: CASSQGLIGGHRHNEQFF. The CDR3 DNA reads as TGTGCCAGCAGCCAAGGACTAATTGGAGGCCATAGGCACAATGAGCAGTTCTTC.

The CDR3 DNA reads as TGTGCCAGCAGCTTCCGGGTTCAAGAGACCCAGTACTTC. Protein: CASSFRVQETQYF. The V call is TRBV5-8, the J call TRBJ2-5; the D is unclear. V lost 2 bases and J lost 2, with 7 bases in between. The CDR3 extends over 13 amino acids. Germline V gives CDR1 SGHTS, CDR2 YDEGEE.

The chain links TRBV7-8 to TRBJ1-2, with a tentative D call TRBD1 (5 bases). This CDR3 is 16 amino acids long. V lost 0 bases to trimming and J lost 4 bases, with 15 bases between them. CDR1 is SGHVS and CDR2 is FQNEAQ in the germline V gene. This CDR3 is CASSLATGLSFYGYTF. CDR3 DNA sequence: TGTGCCAGCAGCTTAGCGACGGGACTCTCTTTCTATGGCTACACCTTC.

The rearrangement links TRBV19 to TRBJ2-2, with 10 bases lining up with TRBD1. Germline CDR1 reads LNHDA; CDR2 reads SQIVND (reference sequence). V shed 5 bases and J 8 bases; nucleotides not matched to a gene: 5. The CDR3 totals 14 residues. CDR3 bases: TGTGCCAGTAGTCCGGACAGGGGGGCAGGGGAGCTGTTTTTT. Encoded protein: CASSPDRGAGELFF.

This rearrangement joins TRBV2 to TRBJ1-5, with 8 bases lining up with TRBD1. Losses at the gene ends were 1 base for V and 6 bases for J; bases not matched to a gene: 5. Germline CDR1 reads SNHLY; CDR2 reads FYNNEI. There are 15 residues in the CDR3. Written as DNA, the CDR3 is TGTGCCAGCAGTGAAGAATGGACAGGGCTTCAGCCCCAGCATTTT. Amino acid sequence: CASSEEWTGLQPQHF. Drawing the rest from reference TRBV2 and TRBJ1-5, the complete variable domain is EPEVTQTPSHQVTQMGQEVILRCVPISNHLYFYWYRQILGQKVEFLVSFYNNEISEKSEIFDDQFSVERPDGSNFTLKIRSTKLEDSAMYFCASSEEWTGLQPQHFGDGTRLSIL.

The V and J genes are TRBV9 and TRBJ2-7, with D possibly TRBD2 on 6 matching bases. Germline CDR1 reads SGDLS; CDR2 reads YYNGEE. V was shortened by 0 bases and J by 4 bases, with 8 bases between the two germline ends. The CDR3 length is 13 residues. The CDR3 DNA reads TGTGCCAGCAGCGTAGATCGGGGGTACGAGCAGTACTTC. This codes for CASSVDRGYEQYF.

The chain is built from TRBV5-4 and TRBJ1-1, with D unresolved. The CDR3 is 13 residues long. CDR1 and CDR2 from the germline V gene are SGHNT and YYREEE (reference sequence). The V end lost 0 bases, the J end lost 3 bases, and 6 bases lay between the germline ends. Here the CDR3 reads CASSLVGDTEAFF. The CDR3 nucleotides are TGTGCCAGCAGCTTGGTCGGGGACACTGAAGCTTTCTTT. The complete variable domain, with remaining parts taken from reference TRBV5-4 and TRBJ1-1, reads ETGVTQSPTHLIKTRGQQVTLRCSSQSGHNTVSWYQQALGQGPQFIFQYYREEENGRGNFPPRFSGLQFPNYSSELNVNALELDDSALYLCASSLVGDTEAFFGQGTRLTVV.

The chain combines TRBV29-1 with TRBJ2-2; 8 positions agree with TRBD2. Germline V gives CDR1 SQVTM, CDR2 ANQGSEA. V was clipped by 7 bases and J by 1 base; unmatched bases: 2. The CDR3 contains 13 residues. CDR3 nucleotide sequence: TGCAGCGCAGCGGGAGAGAACACCGGGGAGCTGTTTTTT. This translates into CSAAGENTGELFF.

The CDR3 DNA follows: TGCAGGCAGGTCGCGGGAGATACGCAGTATTTT. It translates to CRQVAGDTQYF. V and J are TRBV20-1 and TRBJ2-3; D may be TRBD2 (5 bases). CDR3 size: 11 residues. CDR1 and CDR2 from the germline V gene are DFQATT and SNEGSKA (reference sequence).

The CDR3 nucleotides read TGTGCCATCAGTGAGTCGCCGGGACTCTTCTACGAGCAGTACTTC. As protein: CAISESPGLFYEQYF. The V gene is TRBV10-3, the J gene TRBJ2-7; TRBD2 might be the D (6 bases). Germline CDR1 reads ENHRY; CDR2 reads SYGVKD. With 0 bases removed from V and 3 bases from J, the gap between germline ends came to 12 bases. The length of the CDR3 is 15 residues.